This TCR beta chain was sequenced in a study of tumor-infiltrating lymphocytes in primary liver carcinoma (dated by TCRdb to about 2017). At the level of the whole study: The five patients, three men and two women aged 30 to 69 years, had hepatocellular carcinoma (four) or combined HCC and intrahepatic cholangiocarcinoma (one). The five patients had tumors staged T1-T3 N0M0, with maximum diameters ranging from about 4 to 11 cm. Samples yielded roughly 3.5 to 8 million productive TCRbeta reads; read depth did not differ significantly between tissue types. TCRbeta repertoire sequencing, expression microarrays and whole-exome sequencing were combined in the study across five regions of each liver tumor, with adjacent normal tissue and blood also included. A total of approximately 35 specimens from 5 patients underwent TCRbeta repertoire sequencing, comprising 25 or so tumor regions, 5 adjacent noncancerous liver tissues and 5 peripheral blood samples. To link TCRbeta repertoire diversity to the local molecular phenotype, the approximately 24 tumor region samples were profiled with Agilent mRNA microarrays. Repertoires from technical replicates were highly reproducible, with mean shared-clone rates roughly 0.87 and correlation coefficients above 0.95. The investigation overall reported the following: With just a handful of patients in the study, the authors point out that the findings should be validated in a larger study. Only the TCR beta chain was sequenced, which likely underestimates true repertoire diversity because unpaired alpha chains were not captured. Bulk unsorted samples precluded comparing CD4+ and CD8+ T cell repertoires. The top 250 clones accounted for a significantly greater share of the repertoire in tumors than in blood (p = 0.039). Only about 7-25% of top clones were found in all five regions of a tumor, suggesting spatial heterogeneity of tumor-infiltrating T cells. Repertoire overlap was found to be higher between tumor regions (mean approximately 35%) than between tumor-adjacent (approximately 17%) or tumor-blood (about 14%) pairs, consistent with antigen-driven expansion.

The germline V gene provides CDR1 SQVTM and CDR2 ANQGSEA. The CDR3 covers 12 residues, taking in both the cysteine and the phenylalanine. This entry keeps only the CDR3 DNA: 36 bases, framed from base 1. Using a constant-region primer and ProtoScript II reverse transcriptase, TCRbeta-specific cDNA was reverse-transcribed from about 540 ng total RNA. Three nested multiplex PCR rounds, following a slightly modified ARM-PCR procedure, were used to build the TCRbeta libraries. The first two PCR rounds used multiplex TRBV1-TRBV30 forward primers with a Cbeta reverse primer, each for approximately 10 cycles. Sample barcodes and Illumina adapters were added in a final 25-cycle PCR using Deep VentR polymerase. Amplicons of 200-500 bp were gel-purified with a QIAquick gel extraction kit before sequencing. The TCRbeta amplicons were sequenced with 250-bp paired-end reads on an Illumina HiSeq 2500. From the authors' description of their analysis: Trimmomatic v0.33 was used to quality-trim the reads, and FLASH v1.2.11 was used to merge paired reads so that full CDR3 sequences could be recovered. MiGEC v1.2.1b assigned V, D and J germline segments to the rearranged TCRbeta sequences. Clonotype statistics and Shannon-Wiener diversity indices were calculated with VDJtools v1.0.0. To cut down on sampling bias, every analysis after diversity analysis relied on just the 250 most abundant clonotypes from each sample. TCRdb passed the public sequencing reads through fastp at Q25 and MiXCR, retaining productive beta sequences. Every CDR3 protein is listed once, alongside the most common genes and DNA of its rows. The V and J calls reflect TCRdb's pipeline rather than the authors' work. For this sample the table gives 55,000 or so distinct CDR3 sequences, of which 65% to 80% were detected only once. The leading ten clones occupy roughly three fifths of the sample.

Total RNA and DNA were co-extracted without cell sorting from roughly 20-30 mg of bulk tissue using the AllPrep DNA/RNA mini kit. Roughly five patients with histopathologically diagnosed primary liver carcinoma underwent surgical resection in China between November 2015 and March 2016. Patients had chronic HBV infection and were treatment-naive at sampling. Each tumor was sampled at five spatially separated regions: the superior, inferior, left-lateral and right-lateral poles and the tumor centre. According to histology, viable tumor cells made up more than 85% of every tumor sample. Fresh tumor and adjacent tissue pieces were bisected, with one half stored in RNAlater at -80 degrees C and the other half sent for histology. About this clonotype itself: The specificity of this receptor is unknown. Compared with germline, one end of the junction differs, possibly owing to a read error.

The receptor comes from a man aged 35 to 55 with primary liver carcinoma and hepatitis B virus infection. Input material: liver tumor tissue from sampling region 2. Per the publication, the cell subset or site label means: tumor region T2, inferior pole. The chain links TRBV29-1 with TRBJ2-5; a tentative D match to TRBD1 spans 6 bases. The DNA reads as follows: TGCAGCGGTGTGGACAGTAGAGTGACCAAGTACTTC. Translated, it reads CSGVDSRVTKYF.